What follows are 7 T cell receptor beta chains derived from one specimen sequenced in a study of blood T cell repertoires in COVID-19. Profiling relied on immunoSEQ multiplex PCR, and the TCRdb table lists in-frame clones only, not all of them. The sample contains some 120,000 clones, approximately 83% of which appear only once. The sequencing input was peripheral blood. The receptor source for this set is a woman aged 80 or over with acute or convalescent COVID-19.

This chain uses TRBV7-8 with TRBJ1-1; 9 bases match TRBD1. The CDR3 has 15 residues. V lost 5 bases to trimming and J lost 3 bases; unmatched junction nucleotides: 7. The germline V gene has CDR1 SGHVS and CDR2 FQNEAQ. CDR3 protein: CASSRTGAGDTEAFF. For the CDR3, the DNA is TGTGCCAGCAGCAGGACAGGGGCGGGGGACACTGAAGCTTTCTTT.

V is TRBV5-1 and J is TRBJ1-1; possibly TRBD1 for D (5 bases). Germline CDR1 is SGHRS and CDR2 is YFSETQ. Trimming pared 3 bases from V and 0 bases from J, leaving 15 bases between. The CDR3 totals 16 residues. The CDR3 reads CASSSGGQKVNTEAFF. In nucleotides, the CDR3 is TGCGCCAGCAGCTCCGGCGGACAAAAAGTGAACACTGAAGCTTTCTTT.

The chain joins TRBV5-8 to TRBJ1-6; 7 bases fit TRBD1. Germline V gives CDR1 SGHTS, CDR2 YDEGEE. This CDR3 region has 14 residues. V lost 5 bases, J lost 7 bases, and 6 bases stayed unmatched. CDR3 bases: TGTGCCAGCAGAAGGGACAGTTCGAATTCACCCCTCCACTTT. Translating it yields CASRRDSSNSPLHF.

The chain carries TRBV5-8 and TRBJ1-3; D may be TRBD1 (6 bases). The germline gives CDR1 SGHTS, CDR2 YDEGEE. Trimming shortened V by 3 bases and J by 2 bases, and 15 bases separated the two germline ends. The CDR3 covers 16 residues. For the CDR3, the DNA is TGTGCCAGCAGCTGGCGAACAGGGTTAACTGGAAACACCATATATTTT. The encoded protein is CASSWRTGLTGNTIYF.

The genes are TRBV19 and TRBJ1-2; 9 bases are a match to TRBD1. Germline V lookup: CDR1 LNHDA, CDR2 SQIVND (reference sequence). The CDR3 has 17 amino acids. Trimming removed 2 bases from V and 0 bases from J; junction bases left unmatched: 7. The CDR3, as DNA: TGTGCCAGTAGTATATATTTCGGGACAGGGACTAACTATGGCTACACCTTC. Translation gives CASSIYFGTGTNYGYTF.

In DNA, the CDR3 is TGTGCCAGCAGTTACGGCAGGGGAGGGGCTGAAGCTTTCTTT. It translates to CASSYGRGGAEAFF. V is TRBV6-2 or TRBV6-3 and J is TRBJ1-1; possible D gene TRBD1, 6 bases. Per germline, CDR1 MNHEY and CDR2 SVGEGT. The CDR3 has 14 amino acids. Trimming left V 2 bases short and J 6 bases short, with 13 bases between.

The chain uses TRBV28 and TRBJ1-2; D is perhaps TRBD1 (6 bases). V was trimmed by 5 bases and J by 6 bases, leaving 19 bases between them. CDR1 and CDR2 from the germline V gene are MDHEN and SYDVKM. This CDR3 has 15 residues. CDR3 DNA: TGTGCCAGCAGTCCCATACAGGGAAGGTTAAATGGCTACACCTTC. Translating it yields CASSPIQGRLNGYTF.